One T cell receptor beta chain is described in this entry. This table comes from immunoSEQ multiplex PCR, and its TCRdb copy is limited to in-frame clones, with some not included. Of under 250,000 clones listed, around 84% are singletons. The CDR3 runs to 18 residues. Germline-derived CDR1 and CDR2 are SEHNR and FQNEAQ (reference sequence). The V segment lost 3 bases and the J segment 5 bases; nucleotides outside the gene matches: 10. The data derive from a study of blood T cell repertoires in COVID-19. The clonotype was recovered from a woman between 35 and 50 years old who had recovered from COVID-19. Sequenced: peripheral blood. The V gene is TRBV7-9, the J gene TRBJ2-5; 15 positions agree with TRBD2. The CDR3 nucleotides read TGTGCCAGCAGCTTGGGGACTAGCGGGGGGCCGGAGCAGGAGACCCAGTACTTC. Its protein product is CASSLGTSGGPEQETQYF.